This T cell receptor (beta chain) came from a study of shared clonotypes between healthy human individuals. Turning to the study itself: Used for every donor were three CD4 naive, three CD4 memory, two CD8 naive and one CD8 memory plate. Broader study findings: The sampled material consisted only of blood, and tissue repertoires are likely to differ. Of the naive CD4 clonotypes, around 5.2% were shared across a handful of donors.

The assay was immunoSEQ multiplex PCR, and TCRdb's table has in-frame clones only and misses some. Among 2 million to 2.5 million clones listed, less than 95% were seen once. As to this clone: Antigen: not known.

V dropped 5 bases and J dropped 8 bases, with 15 bases sitting between them. Germline CDR1 reads MDHEN; CDR2 reads SYDVKM. The CDR3 sequence is 13 residues long. The J gene is TRBJ1-2, the V gene TRBV28; D is possibly TRBD1 (6 bases). The clonotype originates from a man between 18 and 35 years old in good health. Some clones in this sample may be carry-over from other donors' samples. Sequencing used naive CD4+ T cells from PBMCs. The subset denotes: CD45RA+ positively selected. This CDR3 is CASSEQGFLGYTF. The CDR3 region has the DNA TGTGCCAGCAGTGAACAGGGTTTTTTAGGCTACACCTTC.